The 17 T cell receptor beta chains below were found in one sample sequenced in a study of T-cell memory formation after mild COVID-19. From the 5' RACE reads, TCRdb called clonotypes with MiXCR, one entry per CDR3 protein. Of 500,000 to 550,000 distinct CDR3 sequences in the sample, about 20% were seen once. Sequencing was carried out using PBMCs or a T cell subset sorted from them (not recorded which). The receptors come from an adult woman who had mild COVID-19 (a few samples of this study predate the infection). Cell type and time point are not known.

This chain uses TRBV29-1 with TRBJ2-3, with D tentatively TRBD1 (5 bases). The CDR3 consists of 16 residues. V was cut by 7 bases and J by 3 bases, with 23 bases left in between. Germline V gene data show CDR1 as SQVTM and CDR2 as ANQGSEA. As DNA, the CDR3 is TGCAGCGCTCCACCCCCAGGGCGCCACGGGACAGATACGCAGTATTTT. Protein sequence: CSAPPPGRHGTDTQYF.

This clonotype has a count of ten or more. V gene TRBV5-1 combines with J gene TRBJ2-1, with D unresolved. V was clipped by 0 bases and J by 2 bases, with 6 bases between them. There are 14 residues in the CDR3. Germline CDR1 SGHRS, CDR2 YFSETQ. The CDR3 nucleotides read TGCGCCAGCAGCTTGGGGAGTACCTACAATGAGCAGTTCTTC. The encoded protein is CASSLGSTYNEQFF.

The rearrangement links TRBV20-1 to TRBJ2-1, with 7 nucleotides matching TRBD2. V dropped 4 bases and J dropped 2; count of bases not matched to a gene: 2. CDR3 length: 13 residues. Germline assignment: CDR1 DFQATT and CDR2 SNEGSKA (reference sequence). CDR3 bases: TGCAGTGCTACTAGCGGAACCTACAATGAGCAGTTCTTC. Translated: CSATSGTYNEQFF.

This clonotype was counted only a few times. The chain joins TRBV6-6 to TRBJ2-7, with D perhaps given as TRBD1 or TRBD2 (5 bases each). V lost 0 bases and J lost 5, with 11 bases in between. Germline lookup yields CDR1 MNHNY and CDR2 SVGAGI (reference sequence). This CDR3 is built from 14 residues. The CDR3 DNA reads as TGTGCCAGCAGTTACTCGGGGGTTAAGAACGAGCAGTACTTC. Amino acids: CASSYSGVKNEQYF.

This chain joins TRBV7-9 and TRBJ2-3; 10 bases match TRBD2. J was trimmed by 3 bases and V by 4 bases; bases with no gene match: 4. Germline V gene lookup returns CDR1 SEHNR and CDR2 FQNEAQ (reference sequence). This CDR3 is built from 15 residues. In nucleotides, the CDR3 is TGTGCCAGCAGCTCTAGCGGGAGTTATACAGATACGCAGTATTTT. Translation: CASSSSGSYTDTQYF.

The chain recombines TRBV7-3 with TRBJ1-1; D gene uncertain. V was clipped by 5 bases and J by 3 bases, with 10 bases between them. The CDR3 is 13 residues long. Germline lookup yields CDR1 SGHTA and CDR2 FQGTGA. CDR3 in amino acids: CASSPSSDTEAFF. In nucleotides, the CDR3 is TGTGCCAGCAGCCCGTCCAGCGACACTGAAGCTTTCTTT.

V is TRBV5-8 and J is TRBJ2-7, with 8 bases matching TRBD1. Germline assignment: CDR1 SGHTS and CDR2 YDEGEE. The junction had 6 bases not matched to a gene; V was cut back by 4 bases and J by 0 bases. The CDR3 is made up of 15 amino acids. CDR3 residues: CASSPGTGASYEQYF. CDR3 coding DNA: TGTGCCAGCAGCCCCGGGACAGGAGCCTCCTACGAGCAGTACTTC.

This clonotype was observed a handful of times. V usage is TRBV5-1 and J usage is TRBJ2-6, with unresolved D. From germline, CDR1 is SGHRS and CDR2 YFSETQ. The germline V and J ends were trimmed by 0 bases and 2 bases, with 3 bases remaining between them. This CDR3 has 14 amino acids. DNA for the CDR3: TGCGCCAGCAGCTTGGAGGCTGGGGCCAACGTCCTGACTTTC. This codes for CASSLEAGANVLTF.

The CDR3 DNA reads TGCAGTGCTAGACCCTCCCCCTACGAGCAGTACTTC. Its translation is CSARPSPYEQYF. V and J are TRBV20-1 and TRBJ2-7, with D unclear. CDR1 and CDR2 (germline): DFQATT, SNEGSKA (reference sequence). The CDR3 is 12 residues long. V dropped 2 bases and J dropped 2 bases, with 7 bases sitting between them.

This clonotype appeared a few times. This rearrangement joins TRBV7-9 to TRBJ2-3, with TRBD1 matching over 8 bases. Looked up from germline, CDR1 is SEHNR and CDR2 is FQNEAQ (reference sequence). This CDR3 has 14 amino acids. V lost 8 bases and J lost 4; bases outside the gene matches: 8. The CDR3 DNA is TGTGCCAGCGGAGGCAGGGGGCATGCAGATACGCAGTATTTT. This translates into CASGGRGHADTQYF.

For the CDR3, the DNA is TGCAGCGTTATTGACCAAGTCGGTGCCCAGCATTTT. Protein: CSVIDQVGAQHF. The chain joins TRBV29-1 to TRBJ1-5; unclear D gene. The CDR3 runs 12 residues. Per germline, CDR1 SQVTM and CDR2 ANQGSEA. V was shortened by 5 bases and J by 11 bases, with 16 bases between the two germline ends.

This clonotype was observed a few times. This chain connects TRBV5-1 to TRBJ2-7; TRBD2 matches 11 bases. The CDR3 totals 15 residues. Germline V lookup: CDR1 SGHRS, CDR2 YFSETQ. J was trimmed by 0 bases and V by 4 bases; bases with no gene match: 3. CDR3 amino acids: CASSRLAGFSYEQYF. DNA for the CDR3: TGCGCCAGCAGCAGACTAGCGGGGTTCTCCTACGAGCAGTACTTC.

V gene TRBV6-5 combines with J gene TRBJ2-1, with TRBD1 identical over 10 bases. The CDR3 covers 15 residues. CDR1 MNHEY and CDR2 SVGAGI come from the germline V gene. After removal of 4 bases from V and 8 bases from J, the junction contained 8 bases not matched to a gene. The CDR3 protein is CASSFTGQGQYEQFF. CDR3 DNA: TGTGCCAGCAGTTTTACGGGACAGGGGCAGTATGAGCAGTTCTTC.

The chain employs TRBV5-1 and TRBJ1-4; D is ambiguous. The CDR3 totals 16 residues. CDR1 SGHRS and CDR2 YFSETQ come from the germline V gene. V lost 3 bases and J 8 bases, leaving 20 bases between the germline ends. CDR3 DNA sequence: TGCGCCAGCAGCTGGGGAGACACGTTCCGGGGAGAAAAACTGTTTTTT. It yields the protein CASSWGDTFRGEKLFF.

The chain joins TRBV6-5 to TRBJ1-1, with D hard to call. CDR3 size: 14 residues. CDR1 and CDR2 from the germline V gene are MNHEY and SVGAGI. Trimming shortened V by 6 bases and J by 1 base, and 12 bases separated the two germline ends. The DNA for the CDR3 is TGTGCCAGCAGAGTCGGACGGAAGAACACTGAAGCTTTCTTT. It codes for CASRVGRKNTEAFF.

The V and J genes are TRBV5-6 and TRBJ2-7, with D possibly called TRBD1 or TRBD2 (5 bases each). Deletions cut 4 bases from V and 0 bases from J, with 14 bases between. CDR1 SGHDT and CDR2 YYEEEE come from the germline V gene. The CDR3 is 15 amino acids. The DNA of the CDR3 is TGTGCCAGCAGCGAGGGACCGAGACTCTCCTACGAGCAGTACTTC. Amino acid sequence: CASSEGPRLSYEQYF.

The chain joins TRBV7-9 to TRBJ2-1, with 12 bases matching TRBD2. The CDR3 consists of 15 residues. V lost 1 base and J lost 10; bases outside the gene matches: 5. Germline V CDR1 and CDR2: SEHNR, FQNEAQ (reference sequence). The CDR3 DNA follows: TGTGCCAGCAGCTTAGGACTAGCGGGAGCGCGAGAGCAGTTCTTC. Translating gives CASSLGLAGAREQFF.